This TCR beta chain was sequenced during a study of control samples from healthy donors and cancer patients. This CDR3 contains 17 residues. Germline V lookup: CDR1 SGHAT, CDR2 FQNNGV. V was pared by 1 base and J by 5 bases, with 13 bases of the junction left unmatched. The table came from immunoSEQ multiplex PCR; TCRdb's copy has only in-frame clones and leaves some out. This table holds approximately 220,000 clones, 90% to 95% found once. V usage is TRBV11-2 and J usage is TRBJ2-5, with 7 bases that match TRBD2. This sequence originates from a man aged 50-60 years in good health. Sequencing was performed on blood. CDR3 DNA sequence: TGTGCCAGCAGCTTAGTCGGAGCGGGAAGAGCCTGGGAGACCCAGTACTTC. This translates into CASSLVGAGRAWETQYF.